This is a list of T cell receptor beta chains from one sample in a study of cytomegalovirus exposure and HLA in healthy donors. Measured with immunoSEQ multiplex PCR; TCRdb has only the in-frame clones, and not every one. The sample consists of 190,000 or so clones, over 65% of them appearing once. Sequenced: PBMCs. The receptors originated from a boy between 2 and 15 years old in good health and CMV-seronegative. Both conserved end residues are part of each CDR3.

V	J	length	CDR3
TRBV7-9	TRBJ2-3	17	CASSSSTSGGGADTQYF
TRBV18	TRBJ2-7	14	CASSPQVENYEQYF
TRBV27	TRBJ1-2	15	CASSLTGVSNYGYTF
TRBV29-1	TRBJ2-3	13	CSVRTVLTDTQYF
TRBV11-2	TRBJ1-1	16	CASTLSRQGMDTEAFF
TRBV6-1	TRBJ1-1	14	CASRGTGLNTEAFF
TRBV10-3	TRBJ2-1	11	CAISDKNEQFF
TRBV5-8	TRBJ2-2	15	CASSFQTSGAGELFF
TRBV27	TRBJ1-1	14	CASSLFRSDSEAFF
TRBV29-1	TRBJ1-1	12	CSGLGQFGEAFF
TRBV7-2	TRBJ2-3	15	CASSPRRQVPDTQYF
TRBV5-8	TRBJ2-1	14	CASSRGQAYNEQFF
TRBV29-1	TRBJ1-1	14	CSVIVRGRNTEAFF
TRBV19	TRBJ2-3	16	CASSIRASGGTDTQYF
TRBV12-5	TRBJ2-3	16	CASGLTVGQGADTQYF
TRBV7-9	TRBJ1-1	14	CASILPTGSSVAFF
TRBV5-4	TRBJ2-3	16	CASSLDLRGSTDTQYF
TRBV27	TRBJ1-2	16	CASSAIFGRGRDGYTF
TRBV4-1	TRBJ1-2	16	CASSQPRQGANYGYTF
TRBV7-8	TRBJ1-1	14	CASSFQGSGTEAFF
TRBV29-1	TRBJ2-5	13	CSVRDRGGGTQYF
TRBV5-1	TRBJ2-7	13	CASSSWDSYEQYF
TRBV7-2	TRBJ2-3	14	CASSFFGSTDTQYF
TRBV6-6	TRBJ2-1	14	CASSVGTVYNEQFF
TRBV7-2	TRBJ2-3	15	CASSFSSRSTDTQYF